The following is a TCR beta chain sequence with its context. The data belong to a study of blood T cell repertoires in COVID-19. In the study overall: T cells, B-cell-depleted T cells, or PBMCs supplied cDNA or gDNA.

V lost 6 bases and J 2 bases, leaving 14 bases between the germline ends. The CDR3 consists of 15 residues. The germline CDR1 and CDR2 sequences are SNHLY and FYNNEI. Per the original methods: By means of reference gene primer amplification, nucleated cell counts were estimated. TCRdb's copy holds only in-frame clones and misses some; the assay was immunoSEQ multiplex PCR. The V and J calls and clone size come from that table; D and trimming were worked out from the DNA. The table has about 59,000 clones, 73% seen once. The genes are TRBV2 and TRBJ1-5; perhaps TRBD1 as D (6 bases). The material sequenced was peripheral blood. This clonotype originated in a woman in her 50s with active or convalescent COVID-19. The CDR3 DNA reads as TGTGCCAGCAGACAGGGTCGAGGAGGCAATCAGCCCCAGCATTTT. Amino acids: CASRQGRGGNQPQHF.